Below, 16 T cell receptor beta chains from the same sample are listed, as sequenced in a study of long-term antiretroviral therapy in people with HIV. Survey level was the resolution at which the v3.0 immunoSEQ assay ran. Sequencing used immunoSEQ multiplex PCR; TCRdb keeps in-frame clones, though not all of them. The sample has roughly 28,000 clones, nearly 95% seen once. The sequenced sample was unsorted PBMCs, obtained 6 to 6.5 years after starting antiretroviral therapy. The receptors derive from a man aged 25-40 years with HIV.

The chain combines TRBV2 with TRBJ2-1, with TRBD2 as a possible D gene (5 bases). Trimming cost V 10 bases and J 11 bases, with 15 bases left between them. There are 11 residues in the CDR3. Germline V CDR1 and CDR2: SNHLY, FYNNEI. In DNA form, the CDR3 reads TGTGCCACCGCGTTGAGGGCGCAGCAGTTCTTC. It is translated as CATALRAQQFF.

V usage is TRBV2 and J usage is TRBJ1-1, with D perhaps TRBD1 (5 bases). V was shortened by 1 base and J by 3 bases, with 6 bases between the two germline ends. CDR1 and CDR2 (germline): SNHLY, FYNNEI. The CDR3 loop spans 13 amino acids. The CDR3 sequence: CASSEGGDTEAFF. The CDR3 DNA follows: TGTGCCAGCAGTGAAGGGGGGGACACTGAAGCTTTCTTT.

The V and J genes are TRBV6-5 and TRBJ2-7, with a weak D call TRBD1 (6 bases). Trimming cost V 3 bases and J 2 bases, with 14 bases left between them. CDR1 MNHEY and CDR2 SVGAGI come from the germline V gene. This CDR3 is 15 amino acids long. The CDR3 coding sequence is TGTGCCAGCAGTTATTCTTCCAGGGACACCTACGAGCAGTACTTC. As protein: CASSYSSRDTYEQYF.

Here the CDR3 reads CASSPGIRETQYF. CDR3 bases: TGTGCCAGCAGTCCCGGGATACGAGAGACCCAGTACTTC. V is TRBV27 and J is TRBJ2-5, with D perhaps TRBD2 (5 bases). V lost 5 bases and J 4 bases, leaving 11 bases between the germline ends. This CDR3 is 13 amino acids long. Germline V lookup: CDR1 MNHEY, CDR2 SMNVEV (reference sequence).

The rearrangement uses TRBV15 and TRBJ2-1, with D possibly being TRBD2 (6 bases). V lost 0 bases, J lost 4 bases, and 10 bases lay in between. This CDR3 has 15 amino acids. The germline CDR1 and CDR2 sequences are LNHNV and YYDKDF (reference sequence). The CDR3 nucleotides are TGTGCCACCAGCAGAGATGGACTATCGTACAATGAGCAGTTCTTC. It codes for CATSRDGLSYNEQFF.

The rearrangement links TRBV5-6 to TRBJ1-4; D is possibly TRBD1 (6 bases). This CDR3 contains 14 residues. V was cut by 2 bases and J by 5 bases, with 10 bases left in between. Germline CDR1 is SGHDT and CDR2 is YYEEEE. The CDR3 region is CASSFGRGNEKLFF. DNA of the CDR3: TGTGCCAGCAGCTTCGGGAGGGGGAATGAAAAACTGTTTTTT.

The chain employs TRBV19 and TRBJ1-5, with a possible D match to TRBD1 (5 bases). CDR3 size: 14 residues. V was shortened by 5 bases and J by 6 bases, with 14 bases between the two germline ends. Germline V lookup: CDR1 LNHDA, CDR2 SQIVND (reference sequence). Here the CDR3 DNA reads TGTGCCAGTAGTTTCCGGGGCTCTGGTCAGCCCCAGCATTTT. Translated, it gives CASSFRGSGQPQHF.

V is TRBV9 and J is TRBJ1-1, with a possible D match to TRBD1 (5 bases). Germline assignment: CDR1 SGDLS and CDR2 YYNGEE. The V and J ends lost 6 bases and 1 base respectively, with 13 bases between them. The CDR3 is 14 residues long. The CDR3 loop reads CASTETGANTEAFF. In DNA, the CDR3 is TGTGCCAGCACCGAAACAGGTGCGAACACTGAAGCTTTCTTT.

The chain links TRBV10-3 to TRBJ2-5, with TRBD2 matching over 14 bases. Germline CDR1 and CDR2: ENHRY and SYGVKD. The CDR3 runs to 16 residues. V was clipped by 10 bases and J by 3 bases; unmatched bases: 10. DNA for the CDR3: TGTGCCACTTCCGGGACTAGCGGGGGAAACAAAGAGACCCAGTACTTC. Translation: CATSGTSGGNKETQYF.

The V call is TRBV27, the J call TRBJ2-2; D might be TRBD1 (6 bases). V shed 1 base and J shed 0 bases, with 9 bases lying between them. Germline CDR1 MNHEY, CDR2 SMNVEV (reference sequence). This CDR3 has 16 residues. This chain's CDR3 is CASSLWGPPNTGELFF. CDR3 coding DNA: TGTGCCAGCAGTTTATGGGGGCCCCCGAACACCGGGGAGCTGTTTTTT.

This chain joins TRBV6-5 and TRBJ1-3; possibly TRBD1 for D (6 bases). V lost 5 bases, J lost 1 base, and 9 bases lay in between. Per the germline V gene, CDR1 is MNHEY and CDR2 is SVGAGI. The CDR3 is 14 amino acids. Written as DNA, the CDR3 is TGTGCCAGCAGTGGAACAGGGTCTGGAAACACCATATATTTT. Its translation is CASSGTGSGNTIYF.

The V and J genes are TRBV6-5 and TRBJ2-3; the match to TRBD2 covers 11 bases. The trim removed 5 bases at V and 4 bases at J, leaving 2 bases unmatched. This CDR3 comprises 14 residues. Per the germline V gene, CDR1 is MNHEY and CDR2 is SVGAGI. DNA for the CDR3: TGTGCCAGCAGTGAACTAGCGGGGGCAGATACGCAGTATTTT. This gives the protein CASSELAGADTQYF.

This chain connects TRBV27 to TRBJ1-5; D may be TRBD1 (6 bases). V dropped 3 bases and J dropped 2 bases, with 14 bases sitting between them. The CDR3 covers 16 residues. Germline CDR1 and CDR2: MNHEY and SMNVEV (reference sequence). As DNA, the CDR3 is TGTGCCAGCAGTTTTGGTGGGGGGCTAGGCAATCAGCCCCAGCATTTT. This codes for CASSFGGGLGNQPQHF.

This clone appeared once. The V gene is TRBV2, the J gene TRBJ2-3; 7 bases agree with TRBD2. This CDR3 spans 15 amino acids. V trimming: 6 bases; J trimming: 1 base; junction bases outside the gene matches: 7. From germline, CDR1 is SNHLY and CDR2 FYNNEI. The CDR3 sequence: CASSDISGGTDTQYF. DNA of the CDR3: TGTGCCAGCAGCGATATCAGCGGGGGCACAGATACGCAGTATTTT. Full variable domain (rest looked up from reference TRBV2 and TRBJ2-3): EPEVTQTPSHQVTQMGQEVILRCVPISNHLYFYWYRQILGQKVEFLVSFYNNEISEKSEIFDDQFSVERPDGSNFTLKIRSTKLEDSAMYFCASSDISGGTDTQYFGPGTRLTVL.

The chain combines TRBV27 with TRBJ1-3; D unresolved. CDR3 length equals 14 residues. The V gene lost 2 bases and the J gene lost 2 bases, with 7 bases spanning the gap. Germline V lookup: CDR1 MNHEY, CDR2 SMNVEV (reference sequence). CDR3 DNA: TGTGCCAGCAGTTTAACCAACACTGGAAACACCATATATTTT. Translation gives CASSLTNTGNTIYF.

The chain combines TRBV5-4 with TRBJ2-3, with TRBD2 matching 8 bases. This CDR3 contains 13 residues. V lost 5 bases and J lost 10; bases outside the gene matches: 9. CDR1 SGHNT and CDR2 YYREEE come from the germline V gene (reference sequence). CDR3 region: CASSLAGPVAQYF. In DNA, the CDR3 is TGTGCCAGCAGTTTAGCGGGACCCGTAGCGCAGTATTTT. The whole variable domain, remainder taken from reference TRBV5-4 and TRBJ2-3, is ETGVTQSPTHLIKTRGQQVTLRCSSQSGHNTVSWYQQALGQGPQFIFQYYREEENGRGNFPPRFSGLQFPNYSSELNVNALELDDSALYLCASSLAGPVAQYFGPGTRLTVL.